This T cell receptor (beta chain) was recorded in a study of T cells in Graves' hyperthyroidism and ophthalmopathy. For the diagnoses, clinical symptoms, serum thyroxine and TRAb, thyroid ultrasound and orbital computed tomography were used. V was trimmed by 3 bases and J by 5 bases, leaving 14 bases between them. The length of the CDR3 is 14 residues. Germline loops: CDR1 SGHTA, CDR2 FQGNSA. The investigators amplified TCR beta CDR3 regions from RNA transcripts. Initially, a first-round RT-PCR of the TCR CDR3 employed the HTBI primer set. TCRdb recomputed calls from the multiplex PCR reads with MiXCR, one row per CDR3 protein. The table has roughly 710,000 distinct CDR3 sequences, 30% to 40% seen once. This clonotype was picked up many times.

This receptor was taken from a middle-aged woman with Graves' hyperthyroidism. Material for sequencing was blood. The gene calls are TRBV7-2 and TRBJ2-7, with D possibly being TRBD2 (5 bases). This CDR3 is CASSLEVGPHEQYF. DNA of the CDR3: TGTGCCAGCAGCTTGGAGGTAGGGCCCCACGAGCAGTACTTC.